This section outlines one TCR beta chain sequence together with its context. This record comes from a study of blood T cell repertoires in COVID-19. Study background: Collection of acute and convalescent COVID-19 samples took place in the United States, Italy and Spain.

Participants were aged 18 to 89 years, lived in 24 US areas, and enrolled virtually. This CDR3 is 15 amino acids long. V lost 3 bases, J lost 6 bases, and 6 bases stayed unmatched. The germline V gene has CDR1 LGHDT and CDR2 YNNKEL (reference sequence). Assay used: immunoSEQ multiplex PCR; TCRdb lists only in-frame clones, some missing. The table lists hundreds of thousands of clones, approximately 80% of them singletons, with approximately 4.6% in the top ten. This sequence joins TRBV3-1 (or the pseudogene TRBV3-2) and TRBJ2-3; 10 nucleotides agree with TRBD2. This clonotype was sampled from a young man with acute COVID-19. The sample consisted of PBMCs or T cells enriched from blood (not recorded which). CDR3 in amino acids: CASSQTLGLADTQYF. The CDR3 DNA reads as TGTGCCAGCAGCCAGACGTTGGGACTAGCGGATACGCAGTATTTT.